The 9 T cell receptor beta chains presented below share a single source sample, sequenced in a study of T cell responses to AZD1222 COVID-19 vaccine. This table comes from immunoSEQ multiplex PCR, and its TCRdb copy is limited to in-frame clones, with some not included. The sample yields 100,000 to 150,000 clones, around 90% seen once. This specimen consisted of peripheral blood, obtained on day 0 of AZD1222 vaccination. All receptors come from an adult in good health.

This chain joins TRBV2 and TRBJ2-1, with D possibly matching TRBD1 (8 bases). This CDR3 region has 12 residues. V gave up 5 bases and J gave up 15 bases, with 17 bases separating them. Germline CDR1 SNHLY, CDR2 FYNNEI. CDR3 sequence reads: CASSQGGDRLFF. DNA for the CDR3: TGTGCCAGCAGTCAAGGGGGGGACAGGCTGTTCTTC.

The chain couples TRBV24-1 to TRBJ2-2; TRBD2 is a possible D gene (6 bases). This CDR3 spans 16 amino acids. Germline loops: CDR1 KGHDR, CDR2 SFDVKD. Trimming removed 7 bases from V and 0 bases from J, with 14 bases in between. CDR3 protein: CATSGGADANTGELFF. Here the CDR3 DNA reads TGTGCCACCAGCGGCGGGGCCGACGCGAACACCGGGGAGCTGTTTTTT.

The chain combines TRBV29-1 with TRBJ2-6, with 7 bases identical to TRBD1. The V segment lost 4 bases and the J segment 2 bases; nucleotides outside the gene matches: 2. The CDR3 is 14 amino acids. CDR1 is SQVTM, CDR2 ANQGSEA, per germline. CDR3 nucleotides: TGCAGCGTTGCACAGGGGACTGGGGCCAACGTCCTGACTTTC. It codes for CSVAQGTGANVLTF.

The chain recombines TRBV7-8 with TRBJ1-5; no clear D. CDR3 length: 16 residues. Trimming pared 3 bases from V and 0 bases from J, leaving 12 bases between. From germline, CDR1 is SGHVS and CDR2 FQNEAQ. The CDR3 DNA reads TGTGCCAGCAGCTTCTCCCAGAGGCCTAGCAATCAGCCCCAGCATTTT. This codes for CASSFSQRPSNQPQHF.

The chain carries TRBV29-1 and TRBJ1-4, with D unresolved. Germline CDR1 reads SQVTM; CDR2 reads ANQGSEA. This CDR3 has 14 amino acids. V was cut by 1 base and J by 8 bases, with 14 bases left in between. The CDR3 protein is CSVEGWAGREKLFF. CDR3 DNA sequence: TGCAGCGTTGAAGGATGGGCGGGGAGGGAAAAACTGTTTTTT.

The V call is TRBV14, the J call TRBJ2-2; 15 positions agree with TRBD2. This CDR3 contains 18 residues. Germline lookup yields CDR1 SGHDN and CDR2 FVKESK. The J segment lost 4 bases and the V segment lost 6 bases, leaving 9 bases of the junction unmatched. The CDR3 loop reads CASSRLGLAGGSTGELFF. DNA of the CDR3: TGTGCCAGCAGTCGCCTAGGACTAGCGGGAGGGAGCACCGGGGAGCTGTTTTTT.

The gene calls are TRBV6-5 and TRBJ1-6, with TRBD1 matching 8 bases. This CDR3 spans 15 amino acids. Losses at the gene ends were 7 bases for V and 7 bases for J; bases not matched to a gene: 9. CDR1 and CDR2 from the germline V gene are MNHEY and SVGAGI. As DNA, the CDR3 is TGTGCCAGCACCCCGAGGACAGGGTGGAATTCACCCCTCCACTTT. Protein sequence: CASTPRTGWNSPLHF.

This chain joins TRBV5-1 and TRBJ1-1; D remains ambiguous. V gave up 1 base and J gave up 2 bases, with 9 bases separating them. The CDR3 is 14 residues long. Germline CDR1 reads SGHRS; CDR2 reads YFSETQ. The CDR3 loop reads CASSLTPGNTEAFF. The CDR3 coding sequence is TGCGCCAGCAGCTTGACACCGGGAAACACTGAAGCTTTCTTT.

This sequence joins TRBV5-1 and TRBJ2-7, with TRBD1 as a possible D gene (9 bases). The CDR3 consists of 15 residues. V lost 4 bases, J lost 5 bases, and 19 bases lay in between. Germline assignment: CDR1 SGHRS and CDR2 YFSETQ. The CDR3 protein is CASSPGGTGFNEQYF. CDR3 in DNA: TGCGCCAGCAGCCCGGGGGGGACAGGGTTTAACGAGCAGTACTTC.